This TCR beta chain was identified in a study of technical replicates of blood from a few donors. Germline CDR1 reads SGHDN; CDR2 reads FVKESK. The CDR3 is 14 residues long. On this clone: One junction end does not reproduce the germline sequence, and a read error may be involved.

The protocol was immunoSEQ multiplex PCR, while the TCRdb copy is restricted to in-frame clones and leaves out a portion. Of about 82,000 clones in the sample, around 94% are singletons; the top ten hold approximately 0.39%. The receptor was derived from a human donor in good health. Sequencing was carried out using T cells isolated from PBMCs. This chain connects TRBV14 to TRBJ2-3; maybe TRBD2 (5 bases). The CDR3 spells CASSQVSGTDTQYF. CDR3 nucleotide sequence: TGTGCCAGCAGTCAAGTTAGCGGCACAGATACGCAGTATTTT.